One and the same sample provided the 13 T cell receptor beta chains below, sequenced in a study of cytomegalovirus exposure and HLA in healthy donors. Vbeta (60) and Jbeta (13) primers were used in the PCR. Here immunoSEQ multiplex PCR was the method, and the copy in TCRdb shows in-frame clones only, minus some. This sample yields approximately 140,000 clones, of which 65% to 85% are seen a single time; around 2.4% belongs to the top ten. What was sequenced was PBMCs. The receptors here all came from a male donor in good health and CMV-seronegative.

The chain combines TRBV19 with TRBJ2-7; TRBD1 matches 10 bases. CDR1 LNHDA and CDR2 SQIVND come from the germline V gene (reference sequence). Unmatched junction bases numbered 5, after V lost 5 bases and J lost 4 bases. The CDR3 covers 14 residues. The CDR3 reads CASSPGTGEYEQYF. The CDR3 nucleotides are TGTGCCAGTAGTCCCGGGACAGGGGAGTACGAGCAGTACTTC.

The rearrangement joins TRBV10-3 to TRBJ2-3, with D perhaps TRBD1 (5 bases). V lost 7 bases and J lost 0, with 11 bases in between. CDR3 length: 14 amino acids. CDR1 ENHRY and CDR2 SYGVKD come from the germline V gene. CDR3 sequence (DNA): TGTGCCATCAAGGGGCTATCGAGCACAGATACGCAGTATTTT. It is translated as CAIKGLSSTDTQYF.

This clone was counted a few times. This chain connects TRBV6-1 to TRBJ1-1, with unresolved D. Germline V gene sequence: CDR1 MNHNS, CDR2 SASEGT. CDR3 size: 13 residues. With 1 base removed from V and 1 base from J, the gap between germline ends came to 4 bases. The CDR3 loop is CASSEDSNTEAFF. CDR3 nucleotide sequence: TGTGCCAGCAGTGAAGACTCGAACACTGAAGCTTTCTTT.

A few counts support this clone. The gene calls are TRBV4-3 and TRBJ2-3; D perhaps matches TRBD1 (6 bases). The CDR3 runs 15 residues. V was pared by 0 bases and J by 6 bases, with 13 bases between. Germline lookup yields CDR1 LGHNA and CDR2 YSLEER. The chain's CDR3 is CASSQDITGYDTQYF. The CDR3 DNA is TGCGCCAGCAGCCAAGATATAACAGGGTACGATACGCAGTATTTT.

The chain uses TRBV7-8 and TRBJ2-7; TRBD1 agrees at 8 bases. This CDR3 region has 17 residues. V shed 1 base and J 3 bases; nucleotides not matched to a gene: 11. CDR1 SGHVS and CDR2 FQNEAQ come from the germline V gene. The CDR3 loop is CASSLEVVDRDHYEQYF. CDR3 DNA: TGTGCCAGCAGCTTAGAGGTCGTGGACAGGGACCACTACGAGCAGTACTTC.

This clone was picked up one time. The V gene is TRBV19, the J gene TRBJ2-3, with a possible D match to TRBD2 (6 bases). This CDR3 spans 14 amino acids. Looked up from germline, CDR1 is LNHDA and CDR2 is SQIVND (reference sequence). Trimming took off 4 bases at V and 4 bases at J, with 12 bases between the two ends. CDR3 sequence: CASSRGERPDTQYF. CDR3 DNA sequence: TGTGCCAGTAGTAGGGGGGAGAGGCCAGATACGCAGTATTTT.

The chain is built from TRBV7-3 and TRBJ1-2; 8 bases are shared with TRBD1. CDR3 length: 15 residues. Germline V gives CDR1 SGHTA, CDR2 FQGTGA. Trimming took 6 bases from V and 4 from J; bases not matched to a gene: 10. CDR3 coding DNA: TGTGCCAGCAGACTCGGACAGGGAGGGTCCTATGGCTACACCTTC. Protein: CASRLGQGGSYGYTF.

A few counts support this clone. The rearrangement links TRBV6-1 to TRBJ1-1; D is undetermined. Trimming stripped 4 bases from V and 3 bases from J, with 9 bases between. Germline values: CDR1 MNHNS, CDR2 SASEGT. The CDR3 consists of 13 residues. The CDR3 nucleotides are TGTGCCAGCAGTGTCTTGGAGTACACTGAAGCTTTCTTT. Translating it yields CASSVLEYTEAFF.

The chain employs TRBV27 and TRBJ2-5; the match to TRBD2 covers 8 bases. The J segment lost 7 bases and the V segment lost 8 bases, leaving 15 bases of the junction unmatched. CDR1 is MNHEY and CDR2 is SMNVEV in the germline V gene (reference sequence). CDR3 length equals 15 residues. The CDR3 region has the DNA TGTGCCAGCTGGGGGATTACGGGAGGGGATGGGACCCAGTACTTC. Protein: CASWGITGGDGTQYF.

This CDR3 reads CASPPYEQYF. The CDR3 coding sequence is TGTGCCAGCCCTCCCTACGAGCAGTACTTC. The chain uses TRBV6-1 and TRBJ2-7, with D unclear. V was cut by 8 bases and J by 2 bases, with 4 bases left in between. This CDR3 is 10 amino acids long. Germline loops: CDR1 MNHNS, CDR2 SASEGT.

In DNA form, the CDR3 reads TGTGCCAGCAGCTCTGGACTAGCGGGCGGGCGGAGCTCCTACAATGAGCAGTTCTTC. It yields the protein CASSSGLAGGRSSYNEQFF. The chain is built from TRBV7-9 and TRBJ2-1; 11 nucleotides agree with TRBD2. The CDR3 has 19 amino acids. Looked up from germline, CDR1 is SEHNR and CDR2 is FQNEAQ (reference sequence). V gave up 4 bases and J gave up 0 bases; unmatched junction bases: 11.

A word on this clone: One end of the junction varies from germline; a read error may be responsible. The rearrangement uses TRBV7-9 and TRBJ2-7; D gene uncertain. Germline assignment: CDR1 SEHNR and CDR2 FQNEAQ (reference sequence). This CDR3 has 14 amino acids. The CDR3, as DNA: TGTTCCAGCAGCAGACACCTCTCATCCTACGAGCAGTACTTC. Its protein is CSSSRHLSSYEQYF.

This chain connects TRBV4-3 to TRBJ2-3; D ambiguous. V was pared by 2 bases and J by 6 bases, with 9 bases between. Germline values: CDR1 LGHNA, CDR2 YSLEER. CDR3 length equals 13 residues. As DNA, the CDR3 is TGCGCCAGCAGCCAAACTACTCAGGATACGCAGTATTTT. Translating it yields CASSQTTQDTQYF.